This T cell receptor (beta chain) was profiled in a study of beta chain features in type 1 diabetes. CD45RO/CCR7/CD25/CD127/CD95/CD27 separated CD4+ naive, central memory, regulatory and stem cell-like memory cells by sorting. Purity above 95% was achieved in all sorted populations. cDNA synthesis used the whole RNA isolate, giving expressed TCRB sequences. TCRdb's table, derived via immunoSEQ multiplex PCR, lists solely in-frame clones and lacks some. This repertoire shows about 230,000 clones, 9.6% found once; its top ten account for 0.03% to 0.035%. Per germline, CDR1 SGHDT and CDR2 YYEEEE. With 5 bases removed from V and 1 base from J, the gap between germline ends came to 15 bases. The CDR3 consists of 15 residues.

The chain combines TRBV5-6 with TRBJ1-1; TRBD1 might be the D (5 bases). This TCR was recovered from a woman aged 18-29 years in good health. The sample taken for sequencing was naive CD4+ T cells from blood. The CDR3 loop is CASRPDKGRNTEAFF. The CDR3 region has the DNA TGTGCCAGCAGACCGGACAAGGGCAGGAACACTGAAGCTTTCTTT.